This T cell receptor (beta chain) was retrieved from a study of tumor-infiltrating lymphocytes in primary liver carcinoma. Study-wide context: Tumors, staged T1-T3 N0M0, spanned 4.2 to 10 cm.

Each 20-30 mg portion of unsorted bulk tissue served as the source for co-extraction of RNA and DNA. Chronic HBV infection was present, with no prior treatment. Tumor samples were assessed, and every one had over 85% viable tumor cells. TCR beta cDNA was prepared out of roughly 490 ng total RNA by means of a constant-region primer. Slightly modified ARM-PCR with three nested multiplex PCR rounds yielded TCR beta libraries. TCRdb reprocessed the multiplex PCR reads via MiXCR and lists one record per CDR3 protein. The repertoire holds about 32,000 distinct CDR3 sequences, with just under 75% as singletons. Remarks on this clonotype: A junction boundary mismatches the germline segment, possibly from a read error.

Sequencing input: liver tumor tissue from sampling region 4. Specified subset: tumor region T4, right-lateral pole. This TCR was recovered from a man aged 40-55 years with primary liver carcinoma and hepatitis B virus infection.

CDR3 loop: CASSMGGDRGISLSGANVLSF. The CDR3 DNA reads TGTGCCAGCAGCATGGGGGGAGACAGGGGCATCTCCCTCTCCGGGGCCAACGTCCTGAGTTTC. The rearrangement joins TRBV11-2 to TRBJ2-6, with 8 bases matching TRBD1. CDR3 length: 21 residues. Germline-derived CDR1 and CDR2 are SGHAT and FQNNGV.